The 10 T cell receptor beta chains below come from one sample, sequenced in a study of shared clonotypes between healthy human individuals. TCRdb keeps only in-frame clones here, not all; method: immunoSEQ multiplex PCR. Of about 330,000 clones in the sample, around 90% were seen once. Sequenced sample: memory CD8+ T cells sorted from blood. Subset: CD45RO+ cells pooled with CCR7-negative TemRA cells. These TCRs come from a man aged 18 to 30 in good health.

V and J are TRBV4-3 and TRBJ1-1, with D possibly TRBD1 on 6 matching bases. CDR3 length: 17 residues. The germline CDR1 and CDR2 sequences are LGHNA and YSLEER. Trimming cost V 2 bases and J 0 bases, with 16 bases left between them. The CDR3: CASSQRTQGTMNTEAFF. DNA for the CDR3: TGCGCCAGCAGCCAACGCACGCAGGGGACCATGAACACTGAAGCTTTCTTT.

The CDR3 protein is CASSEALDYEQYF. CDR3 bases: TGTGCCAGCAGTGAAGCGCTTGACTACGAGCAGTACTTC. The chain carries TRBV6-1 and TRBJ2-7; no clear D. CDR1 and CDR2 from the germline V gene are MNHNS and SASEGT. Trimming pared 0 bases from V and 3 bases from J, leaving 6 bases between. The CDR3 has 13 residues.

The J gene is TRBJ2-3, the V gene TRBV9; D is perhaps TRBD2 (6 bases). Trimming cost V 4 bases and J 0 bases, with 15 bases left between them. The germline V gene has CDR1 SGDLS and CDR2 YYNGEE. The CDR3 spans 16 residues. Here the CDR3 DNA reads TGTGCCAGCAGCCAAGACGGCGGGGAAAGCACAGATACGCAGTATTTT. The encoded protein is CASSQDGGESTDTQYF.

DNA for the CDR3: TGTGCCAGTACATCCCAAGGGGATCCAGAGCAGTACTTC. It encodes CASTSQGDPEQYF. J is TRBJ2-7 and V is TRBV19, with a weak D call TRBD1 (5 bases). V was pared by 7 bases and J by 7 bases, with 17 bases between. The germline gives CDR1 LNHDA, CDR2 SQIVND (reference sequence). The CDR3 is made up of 13 amino acids.

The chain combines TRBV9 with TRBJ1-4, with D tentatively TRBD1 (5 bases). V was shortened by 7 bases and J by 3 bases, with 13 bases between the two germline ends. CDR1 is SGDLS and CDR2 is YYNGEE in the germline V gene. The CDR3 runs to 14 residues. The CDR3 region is CASGSGLSNEKLFF. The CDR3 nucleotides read TGTGCCAGCGGGTCGGGACTTTCTAATGAAAAACTGTTTTTT.

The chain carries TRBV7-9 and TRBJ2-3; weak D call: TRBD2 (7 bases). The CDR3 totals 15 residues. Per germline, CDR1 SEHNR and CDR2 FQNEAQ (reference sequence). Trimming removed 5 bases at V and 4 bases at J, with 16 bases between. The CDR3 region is CASSLPRGQSDTQYF. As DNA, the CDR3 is TGTGCCAGCAGCCTGCCGCGGGGGCAATCAGATACGCAGTATTTT.

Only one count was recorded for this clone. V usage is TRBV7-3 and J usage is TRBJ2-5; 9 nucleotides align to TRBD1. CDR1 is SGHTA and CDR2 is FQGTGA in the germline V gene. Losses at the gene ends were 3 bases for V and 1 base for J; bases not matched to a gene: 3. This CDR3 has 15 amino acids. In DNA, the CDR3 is TGTGCCAGCAGCTTCCGGGACAGGGTCCAAGAGACCCAGTACTTC. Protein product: CASSFRDRVQETQYF.

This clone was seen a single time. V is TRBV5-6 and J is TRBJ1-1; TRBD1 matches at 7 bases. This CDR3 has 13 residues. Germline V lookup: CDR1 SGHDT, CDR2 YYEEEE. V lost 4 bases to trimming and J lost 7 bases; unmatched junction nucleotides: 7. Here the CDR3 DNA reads TGTGCCAGCAGCCCGATACAGGGGATTGAAGCTTTCTTT. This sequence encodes CASSPIQGIEAFF.

The CDR3 DNA sequence: TGTGCCAGCAGCCCGGCTAGCGGGGGGATCAACGAGCAGTACTTC. Amino acid sequence: CASSPASGGINEQYF. The chain is built from TRBV11-2 and TRBJ2-7; 11 bases are a match to TRBD2. The length of the CDR3 is 15 residues. CDR1 and CDR2 from the germline V gene are SGHAT and FQNNGV. The V and J ends lost 5 bases and 5 bases, in that order; junction bases with no gene match: 8. Combining the CDR3 with reference TRBV11-2 and TRBJ2-7 gives the whole variable domain EAGVAQSPRYKIIEKRQSVAFWCNPISGHATLYWYQQILGQGPKLLIQFQNNGVVDDSQLPKDRFSAERLKGVDSTLKIQPAKLEDSAVYLCASSPASGGINEQYFGPGTRLTVT.

The CDR3 reads CASSRTSGGSIDEQFF. Here the CDR3 DNA reads TGTGCCAGCAGCCGGACTAGCGGGGGGTCTATCGATGAGCAGTTCTTC. V gene TRBV7-9 combines with J gene TRBJ2-1, with 14 bases aligning to TRBD2. This CDR3 comprises 16 residues. V was clipped by 5 bases and J by 8 bases; unmatched bases: 8. Germline V gene data show CDR1 as SEHNR and CDR2 as FQNEAQ (reference sequence).